The 24 T cell receptor beta chains below were found in one sample sequenced in a study of T cell responses to AZD1222 COVID-19 vaccine. The method was immunoSEQ multiplex PCR; TCRdb's version includes in-frame clones alone and lacks a portion of them. This table holds approximately 98,000 clones, roughly 86% found once. Sequencing was performed on peripheral blood, taken on day 0 of AZD1222 vaccination. Receptors were obtained from an adult in good health.

This chain connects TRBV19 to TRBJ1-4; maybe TRBD1 (6 bases). Looked up from germline, CDR1 is LNHDA and CDR2 is SQIVND (reference sequence). This CDR3 comprises 15 residues. V lost 5 bases to trimming and J lost 7 bases, with 17 bases between them. In DNA form, the CDR3 reads TGTGCCAGTAGTCCCAACAGGGATTGGCGTGAAAAACTGTTTTTT. Translated, it gives CASSPNRDWREKLFF.

In this sample, this clone turned up once. The chain recombines TRBV19 with TRBJ1-1; D gene uncertain. This CDR3 contains 13 residues. Germline CDR1 and CDR2: LNHDA and SQIVND (reference sequence). V shed 5 bases and J shed 6 bases, with 13 bases lying between them. The CDR3 region has the DNA TGTGCCAGTAGTCCCGGTCCAGCGGCTGAAGCTTTCTTT. Its translation: CASSPGPAAEAFF.

The genes are TRBV7-9 and TRBJ1-1; possible D gene TRBD1, 5 bases. Germline lookup yields CDR1 SEHNR and CDR2 FQNEAQ (reference sequence). V was trimmed by 4 bases and J by 7 bases, leaving 13 bases between them. This CDR3 is built from 13 residues. The CDR3 DNA is TGTGCCAGCAGCTCCACATTAGGGGATGAAGCTTTCTTT. Protein sequence: CASSSTLGDEAFF.

The chain employs TRBV12-1 and TRBJ2-3. TRBV12-1 is a pseudogene segment. CDR3 length equals 17 residues. The DNA of the CDR3 is TGTGCCAGCAGCCCCCAGGTTAGCCCGCCCCGCACAGATACGCAGTATTTT. Its translation: CASSPQVSPPRTDTQYF.

This clone was detected only once. The J gene is TRBJ1-4, the V gene TRBV6-5; D possibly corresponds to TRBD1 (5 bases). Germline CDR1 reads MNHEY; CDR2 reads SVGAGI. V was shortened by 3 bases and J by 4 bases, with 12 bases between the two germline ends. CDR3 size: 15 residues. The CDR3, as DNA: TGTGCCAGCAGTTATCGGGGGTGGGGTAATGAAAAACTGTTTTTT. The encoded protein is CASSYRGWGNEKLFF.

The chain employs TRBV3-1 (or the pseudogene TRBV3-2) and TRBJ1-1; a weak D match, TRBD1 (5 bases). This CDR3 region has 13 residues. Trimming removed 4 bases at V and 7 bases at J, with 13 bases between. The V gene's germline CDR1 is LGHDT and CDR2 YNNKEL (reference sequence). In nucleotides, the CDR3 is TGTGCCAGCAGCCTACTTGGGGGAGGTGAAGCTTTCTTT. Its protein is CASSLLGGGEAFF.

The genes are TRBV5-4 and TRBJ2-5; 7 bases match TRBD1. CDR1 and CDR2 (germline): SGHNT, YYREEE (reference sequence). J gave up 6 bases and V 0 bases, and 5 bases lay outside the gene matches. The CDR3 length is 14 residues. This CDR3 is CASSLEQGVKTQYF. In DNA form, the CDR3 reads TGTGCCAGCAGCTTGGAGCAGGGGGTCAAGACCCAGTACTTC.

The chain has TRBV2 and TRBJ1-2; possible D gene TRBD1, 6 bases. CDR1 SNHLY and CDR2 FYNNEI come from the germline V gene. This CDR3 contains 14 residues. V was cut by 7 bases and J by 3 bases, with 15 bases left in between. CDR3 loop: CASTEGGQDYGYTF. In DNA form, the CDR3 reads TGTGCCAGCACCGAGGGGGGTCAGGACTATGGCTACACCTTC.

The chain employs TRBV9 and TRBJ1-2; D is unresolved. The CDR3 sequence is 14 residues long. Germline-derived CDR1 and CDR2 are SGDLS and YYNGEE. V lost 2 bases and J 7 bases, leaving 15 bases between the germline ends. CDR3 coding DNA: TGTGCCAGCAGCGTCATTAGTGAGGGTCGTGGCTACACCTTC. Translating gives CASSVISEGRGYTF.

This clone was observed a single time. Written as DNA, the CDR3 is TGTGCCAGAAGCTCAGGAAGGACTAGAAAAAGGGACCTCTGCGAGCAGTACTTC. It encodes CARSSGRTRKRDLCEQYF. The gene calls are TRBV7-5 and TRBJ2-7; TRBD2 is the table's D call and was not checked against the DNA. TRBV7-5 is an annotated pseudogene. CDR3 length: 18 amino acids.

As regards this clone: At the DNA level, this CDR3 is encoded by other sequences in the same sample as well. V and J are TRBV7-9 and TRBJ2-7; D not certain. V dropped 5 bases and J dropped 5 bases, with 7 bases sitting between them. Germline CDR1 SEHNR, CDR2 FQNEAQ (reference sequence). The CDR3 consists of 11 residues. The DNA for the CDR3 is TGTGCCAGCAGCCTCGCGGACGAGCAGTACTTC. This codes for CASSLADEQYF.

V gene TRBV4-1 combines with J gene TRBJ1-6, with a tentative D call TRBD1 (6 bases). The CDR3 sequence is 19 residues long. The V and J ends lost 0 bases and 7 bases respectively, with 22 bases between them. Germline V gene lookup returns CDR1 MGHRA and CDR2 YSYEKL. The chain's CDR3 is CASSQDRGRGGGTNSPLHF. CDR3 coding DNA: TGCGCCAGCAGCCAAGATCGGGGACGTGGCGGGGGCACCAATTCACCCCTCCACTTT.

This sequence joins TRBV5-6 and TRBJ2-2, with D tentatively TRBD1 (7 bases). Germline V lookup: CDR1 SGHDT, CDR2 YYEEEE. Trimming removed 4 bases from V and 8 bases from J, with 12 bases in between. The CDR3 sequence is 13 residues long. This chain's CDR3 is CASSPQGRGELFF. CDR3 DNA: TGTGCCAGCAGCCCACAGGGGAGGGGGGAGCTGTTTTTT.

The genes are TRBV15 and TRBJ2-3; no clear D. V was clipped by 1 base and J by 4 bases, with 15 bases between them. The CDR3 is 16 amino acids. In germline, CDR1 is LNHNV, CDR2 YYDKDF (reference sequence). The CDR3 DNA sequence: TGTGCCACCAGCAGAGCATACTCAAAAGAGGCAGATACGCAGTATTTT. Amino acid sequence: CATSRAYSKEADTQYF. The whole variable domain, remainder taken from reference TRBV15 and TRBJ2-3, is DAMVIQNPRYQVTQFGKPVTLSCSQTLNHNVMYWYQQKSSQAPKLLFHYYDKDFNNEADTPDNFQSRRPNTSFCFLDIRSPGLGDTAMYLCATSRAYSKEADTQYFGPGTRLTVL.

This sequence joins TRBV7-9 and TRBJ2-7, with 7 bases matching TRBD1. CDR3 length: 14 amino acids. The V segment lost 1 base and the J segment 2 bases; nucleotides outside the gene matches: 2. Germline V gene lookup returns CDR1 SEHNR and CDR2 FQNEAQ (reference sequence). CDR3 protein: CASSLERGPYEQYF. The CDR3 nucleotides are TGTGCCAGCAGCTTAGAGAGGGGGCCCTACGAGCAGTACTTC.

This rearrangement joins TRBV19 to TRBJ1-5; D is possibly TRBD1 (5 bases). The CDR3 consists of 15 residues. With 6 bases removed from V and 4 bases from J, the gap between germline ends came to 16 bases. Germline CDR1 reads LNHDA; CDR2 reads SQIVND (reference sequence). The CDR3 DNA is TGTGCCAGTAGCGAAATCAGGGTGAGGAATCAGCCCCAGCATTTT. This translates into CASSEIRVRNQPQHF.

The V and J genes are TRBV2 and TRBJ2-7; D is unresolved. The germline V gene encodes CDR1 SNHLY and CDR2 FYNNEI. V lost 1 base and J lost 3, with 7 bases in between. The CDR3 runs to 13 residues. DNA of the CDR3: TGTGCCAGCAGTGAAGTTCTCTACTACGAGCAGTACTTC. Amino acid sequence: CASSEVLYYEQYF.

This clone was observed a handful of times. The V gene is TRBV30, the J gene TRBJ1-6; D might be TRBD1 (6 bases). The CDR3 totals 13 residues. Between the trimmed V and J ends, which lost 8 bases and 4 bases, there was a span of 12 bases. Germline CDR1 is GTSNPN and CDR2 is SVGIG (reference sequence). The CDR3 DNA reads as TGTGCCCGGACGACAGGTTATAATTCACCCCTCCACTTT. Translating it yields CARTTGYNSPLHF.

The chain couples TRBV5-1 to TRBJ1-3; tentatively, D is TRBD1 (6 bases). The V end was cut by 1 base, the J end by 0 bases, with 17 bases between. Germline lookup yields CDR1 SGHRS and CDR2 YFSETQ. The CDR3 is 18 residues long. DNA of the CDR3: TGCGCCAGCAGCTTGAGAGGAACAGGGACTAGCTCTGGAAACACCATATATTTT. Its protein product is CASSLRGTGTSSGNTIYF.

The rearrangement uses TRBV5-1 and TRBJ2-2; D is unresolved. V lost 0 bases and J 1 base, leaving 7 bases between the germline ends. The CDR3 is 15 residues long. Germline values: CDR1 SGHRS, CDR2 YFSETQ. DNA of the CDR3: TGCGCCAGCAGCTTGGGCGTCAGGAACACCGGGGAGCTGTTTTTT. Protein product: CASSLGVRNTGELFF. Using reference TRBV5-1 and TRBJ2-2 for the parts outside the CDR3, the full variable domain is KAGVTQTPRYLIKTRGQQVTLSCSPISGHRSVSWYQQTPGQGLQFLFEYFSETQRNKGNFPGRFSGRQFSNSRSEMNVSTLELGDSALYLCASSLGVRNTGELFFGEGSRLTVL.

Comment on this clone: This CDR3 is also generated by other DNA sequences in the sample. The J gene is TRBJ1-2, the V gene TRBV28; 9 bases are a match to TRBD1. Per germline, CDR1 MDHEN and CDR2 SYDVKM. V was pared by 5 bases and J by 8 bases, with 9 bases of the junction left unmatched. This CDR3 has 14 amino acids. The CDR3 protein is CASSPPGTGKGYTF. The CDR3, as DNA: TGTGCCAGCAGTCCCCCGGGGACAGGGAAGGGCTACACCTTC.

This clone was detected once. This rearrangement joins TRBV11-3 to TRBJ1-6; D gene ambiguous. The CDR3 sequence is 13 residues long. V lost 0 bases and J 7 bases, leaving 4 bases between the germline ends. Germline assignment: CDR1 SGHNT and CDR2 YENEEA. Written as DNA, the CDR3 is TGTGCCAGCAGCTTAGATGAGAATTCACCCCTCCACTTT. Amino acids: CASSLDENSPLHF. Complete variable domain (other parts from reference TRBV11-3 and TRBJ1-6): EAGVVQSPRYKIIEKKQPVAFWCNPISGHNTLYWYLQNLGQGPELLIRYENEEAVDDSQLPKDRFSAERLKGVDSTLKIQPAELGDSAVYLCASSLDENSPLHFGNGTRLTVT.

The rearrangement links TRBV4-1 to TRBJ1-3; D may be TRBD1 (5 bases). The CDR3 loop spans 19 amino acids. CDR1 and CDR2 from the germline V gene are MGHRA and YSYEKL. The V end lost 0 bases, the J end lost 3 bases, and 21 bases lay between the germline ends. DNA for the CDR3: TGCGCCAGCAGCCAAGATCTAGTTGAGGGGCGCTGGGATGGAAACACCATATATTTT. This gives the protein CASSQDLVEGRWDGNTIYF.

The chain is built from TRBV2 and TRBJ1-3, with D possibly matching TRBD1 (5 bases). Trimming shortened V by 8 bases and J by 4 bases, and 12 bases separated the two germline ends. Germline values: CDR1 SNHLY, CDR2 FYNNEI. This CDR3 has 13 residues. Here the CDR3 DNA reads TGTGCCAGCGGGGCCCGCGGGGGAAACACCATATATTTT. It is translated as CASGARGGNTIYF.